These 10 T cell receptor beta chains share one sample of origin, sequenced in a study of control samples from healthy donors and cancer patients. TCRdb's table, derived via immunoSEQ multiplex PCR, lists solely in-frame clones and lacks some. The table lists approximately 110,000 clones, roughly 91% of them singletons. The sample consisted of blood. These receptors were collected from a woman aged 45-65 years in good health.

The chain employs TRBV18 and TRBJ2-3, with D uncertain. This CDR3 comprises 16 residues. V lost 4 bases and J lost 0, with 14 bases in between. Germline CDR1 and CDR2: KGHSH and LQKENI. CDR3 amino acids: CASSLTTKSSTDTQYF. The DNA for the CDR3 is TGTGCCAGCTCACTCACGACAAAGTCTAGCACAGATACGCAGTATTTT.

This clone has ten or more counts. The chain employs TRBV9 and TRBJ2-3, with 15 bases that match TRBD2. Trimming removed 0 bases from V and 3 bases from J; junction bases left unmatched: 8. CDR1 is SGDLS, CDR2 YYNGEE, per germline. This CDR3 has 19 amino acids. The CDR3 DNA follows: TGTGCCAGCAGCGTAGCTACGAGAGGGACTAGCGGGAGGACAGATACGCAGTATTTT. Its protein is CASSVATRGTSGRTDTQYF. Filled out from reference TRBV9 and TRBJ2-3, the complete variable domain reads DSGVTQTPKHLITATGQRVTLRCSPRSGDLSVYWYQQSLDQGLQFLIQYYNGEERAKGNILERFSAQQFPDLHSELNLSSLELGDSALYFCASSVATRGTSGRTDTQYFGPGTRLTVL.

The rearrangement links TRBV6-5 to TRBJ2-1; TRBD1 aligns across 8 bases. The CDR3 contains 13 residues. The germline CDR1 and CDR2 sequences are MNHEY and SVGAGI. With 2 bases clipped from V and 12 bases from J, the junction kept 6 bases outside the gene matches. The CDR3 spells CASSYSPGGAQFF. The CDR3 DNA reads as TGTGCCAGCAGTTACAGTCCAGGGGGCGCGCAGTTCTTC.

The chain carries TRBV6-1 and TRBJ1-2; D call uncertain. Looked up from germline, CDR1 is MNHNS and CDR2 is SASEGT. The CDR3 consists of 14 residues. Trimming removed 2 bases from V and 2 bases from J, with 9 bases in between. CDR3 bases: TGTGCCAGCAGTGAATCCACAGCAAACTATGGCTACACCTTC. Translated: CASSESTANYGYTF.

The rearrangement uses TRBV5-6 and TRBJ2-7; the D is unclear. V lost 7 bases and J lost 0, with 14 bases in between. Germline CDR1 is SGHDT and CDR2 is YYEEEE. This CDR3 spans 14 amino acids. CDR3 sequence: CASSASLLSYEQYF. The CDR3 bases are TGTGCCAGCTCAGCGTCTCTACTCTCCTACGAGCAGTACTTC.

The chain has TRBV4-3 and TRBJ2-1; D gene unclear. CDR3 length: 14 amino acids. The germline V gene has CDR1 LGHNA and CDR2 YSLEER. Trimming left V 0 bases short and J 6 bases short, with 9 bases between. CDR3 coding DNA: TGCGCCAGCAGCCAAGAGTACGCGCGCAATGAGCAGTTCTTC. This encodes CASSQEYARNEQFF.

The chain recombines TRBV6-5 with TRBJ1-2; TRBD1 might be the D (5 bases). The V end lost 0 bases, the J end lost 4 bases, and 9 bases lay between the germline ends. CDR1 is MNHEY, CDR2 SVGAGI, per germline. The CDR3 has 14 amino acids. CDR3 bases: TGTGCCAGCAGTTACTCGTATGGGGGCTATGGCTACACCTTC. Protein sequence: CASSYSYGGYGYTF.

V is TRBV7-2 and J is TRBJ2-5; tentatively, D is TRBD2 (6 bases). CDR3 size: 15 residues. CDR1 is SGHTA and CDR2 is FQGNSA in the germline V gene. V was shortened by 5 bases and J by 5 bases, with 18 bases between the two germline ends. In DNA form, the CDR3 reads TGTGCCAGCAGCCCCCTAGCGCAACGTGCGGAGACCCAGTACTTC. Translating it yields CASSPLAQRAETQYF.

V gene TRBV30 combines with J gene TRBJ1-3; 8 bases line up with TRBD1. V lost 0 bases and J lost 2; bases outside the gene matches: 6. The germline V gene has CDR1 GTSNPN and CDR2 SVGIG (reference sequence). This CDR3 comprises 16 residues. CDR3 DNA sequence: TGTGCCTGGAGTGTTCGGAACAGGGGGACTGGAAACACCATATATTTT. Protein sequence: CAWSVRNRGTGNTIYF.

The V and J genes are TRBV11-3 and TRBJ2-1; D call uncertain. Trimming pared 3 bases from V and 7 bases from J, leaving 4 bases between. Germline CDR1 and CDR2: SGHNT and YENEEA. The CDR3 is 11 residues long. The CDR3 is CASSLSNEQFF. The CDR3 DNA reads TGTGCCAGCAGCTTGTCTAATGAGCAGTTCTTC.